These 19 T cell receptor beta chains were all obtained from the same sample, sequenced in a study of shared T cell receptors in the human thymus. The protocol was immunoSEQ multiplex PCR, while the TCRdb copy is restricted to in-frame clones and leaves out a portion. The sample lists 650,000 to 950,000 clones, 70% to 90% occurring once. These records were also assigned to another study, of human thymus T cells.

The sequencing input was thymocytes. The receptor source for this set is a girl in the first two years of life with a congenital heart defect.

This rearrangement joins TRBV27 to TRBJ1-1; a weak D match, TRBD1 (6 bases). V was pared by 5 bases and J by 6 bases, with 19 bases between. This CDR3 spans 15 amino acids. Germline loops: CDR1 MNHEY, CDR2 SMNVEV (reference sequence). CDR3 DNA: TGTGCCAGCAGTAGACCGGGGGGGCCGGTGGCTGAAGCTTTCTTT. Protein sequence: CASSRPGGPVAEAFF.

The J gene is TRBJ2-1, the V gene TRBV5-1, with 10 bases matching TRBD2. J lost 2 bases, V lost 2 bases, and 10 bases had no gene match. This CDR3 contains 18 residues. The germline CDR1 and CDR2 sequences are SGHRS and YFSETQ. The CDR3 sequence is CASSFPGLALLAYNEQFF. The CDR3, as DNA: TGCGCCAGCAGCTTCCCGGGACTAGCGTTGCTTGCCTACAATGAGCAGTTCTTC.

This clone showed up just a few times. The chain carries TRBV25-1 and TRBJ2-1; 12 nucleotides line up with TRBD2. V trimming: 3 bases; J trimming: 8 bases; junction bases outside the gene matches: 11. CDR1 MGHDK and CDR2 SYGVNS come from the germline V gene. CDR3 length: 17 residues. The CDR3 is CASSDSRASGGADEQFF. As DNA, the CDR3 is TGTGCCAGCAGTGACTCCCGGGCTAGCGGGGGGGCTGATGAGCAGTTCTTC.

V gene TRBV6-5 combines with J gene TRBJ1-1, with D perhaps TRBD1 (5 bases). The germline V gene encodes CDR1 MNHEY and CDR2 SVGAGI. This CDR3 is built from 13 residues. The germline V and J ends were trimmed by 6 bases and 4 bases, with 12 bases remaining between them. CDR3 bases: TGTGCCAGCAGGCTCAGGGAGGGCACTGAAGCTTTCTTT. This encodes CASRLREGTEAFF.

This clone was detected once. CDR3 region: CASSLAGISSGNTIYF. CDR3 coding DNA: TGCGCCAGCAGCTTGGCGGGGATTAGCTCTGGAAACACCATATATTTT. This sequence joins TRBV5-1 and TRBJ1-3; D gene uncertain. V was clipped by 0 bases and J by 0 bases, with 10 bases between them. The CDR3 extends over 16 amino acids. Germline CDR1 reads SGHRS; CDR2 reads YFSETQ. Using reference TRBV5-1 and TRBJ1-3 for the parts outside the CDR3, the full variable domain is KAGVTQTPRYLIKTRGQQVTLSCSPISGHRSVSWYQQTPGQGLQFLFEYFSETQRNKGNFPGRFSGRQFSNSRSEMNVSTLELGDSALYLCASSLAGISSGNTIYFGEGSWLTVV.

This sequence joins TRBV19 and TRBJ2-7; weak D call: TRBD1 (6 bases). The germline V gene encodes CDR1 LNHDA and CDR2 SQIVND (reference sequence). This CDR3 region has 15 residues. V was clipped by 5 bases and J by 0 bases, with 14 bases between them. The CDR3 is CASSRTDRSSYEQYF. The CDR3 region has the DNA TGTGCCAGTAGTCGGACCGACAGGAGCTCCTACGAGCAGTACTTC.

This clone was counted only a few times. CDR3 sequence (DNA): TGTGCCAGTAGTATTTGGCAGACTATCAATCAGCCCCAGCATTTT. Translated, it gives CASSIWQTINQPQHF. This chain joins TRBV19 and TRBJ1-5, with D hard to call. The germline gives CDR1 LNHDA, CDR2 SQIVND (reference sequence). The CDR3 is 15 amino acids. The ends were cut back, 3 bases at V and 3 bases at J, with 12 bases in the middle.

The V and J genes are TRBV5-1 and TRBJ1-2; weak D call: TRBD1 (5 bases). The CDR3 has 16 amino acids. Germline values: CDR1 SGHRS, CDR2 YFSETQ. The V end was cut by 4 bases, the J end by 6 bases, with 22 bases between. The CDR3 DNA reads TGCGCCAGCAGCCCCCGGGACCTCCCGGGGGGGGATGGCTACACCTTC. Its translation: CASSPRDLPGGDGYTF.

This chain links TRBV6-5 with TRBJ1-2; 9 bases align to TRBD1. The CDR3 is 14 amino acids. CDR1 and CDR2 from the germline V gene are MNHEY and SVGAGI. V was pared by 5 bases and J by 4 bases, with 5 bases of the junction left unmatched. The CDR3 DNA is TGTGCCAGCAGTACCGGGACAGGGATCTATGGCTACACCTTC. This gives the protein CASSTGTGIYGYTF.

This chain connects TRBV10-1 to TRBJ2-3; 8 bases agree with TRBD2. Unmatched junction bases numbered 18, after V lost 8 bases and J lost 2 bases. From germline, CDR1 is WNHNN and CDR2 SYGVQD (reference sequence). CDR3 size: 18 residues. The CDR3 loop reads CASQNRTDRGGNTDTQYF. CDR3 in DNA: TGCGCCAGCCAGAACCGGACAGACCGGGGGGGAAACACAGATACGCAGTATTTT.

This chain connects TRBV18 to TRBJ2-5, with TRBD2 matching 8 bases. Looked up from germline, CDR1 is KGHSH and CDR2 is LQKENI. This CDR3 contains 16 residues. The junction had 11 bases not matched to a gene; V was cut back by 3 bases and J by 5 bases. The CDR3 region has the DNA TGTGCCAGCTCACCTATCCTCCGGGGGGGCCGTGAGACCCAGTACTTC. Its protein product is CASSPILRGGRETQYF.

The chain has TRBV5-6 and TRBJ2-3; maybe TRBD2 (6 bases). This CDR3 is 16 amino acids long. The V gene's germline CDR1 is SGHDT and CDR2 YYEEEE. The V and J ends lost 0 bases and 0 bases respectively, with 11 bases between them. The chain's CDR3 is CASSLVAVLSTDTQYF. CDR3 nucleotides: TGTGCCAGCAGCTTGGTAGCGGTGCTTAGCACAGATACGCAGTATTTT.

This chain connects TRBV18 to TRBJ2-1; D gene ambiguous. Trimming cost V 5 bases and J 0 bases, with 8 bases left between them. The germline CDR1 and CDR2 sequences are KGHSH and LQKENI. The length of the CDR3 is 14 residues. The CDR3 region is CASSGLPSYNEQFF. CDR3 nucleotides: TGTGCCAGCTCAGGGCTCCCCTCCTACAATGAGCAGTTCTTC.

V usage is TRBV7-9 and J usage is TRBJ2-7, with D perhaps TRBD1 (6 bases). This CDR3 region has 16 residues. Germline V gene data show CDR1 as SEHNR and CDR2 as FQNEAQ (reference sequence). Trimming took 1 base from V and 7 from J, leaving 20 bases between them. The CDR3 is CASSLVTNRDWLEQYF. The DNA for the CDR3 is TGTGCCAGCAGCTTAGTTACTAACAGGGATTGGTTAGAGCAGTACTTC.

This chain uses TRBV27 with TRBJ2-3, with TRBD2 as a possible D gene (6 bases). Germline loops: CDR1 MNHEY, CDR2 SMNVEV (reference sequence). Trimming removed 5 bases at V and 4 bases at J, with 19 bases between. The CDR3 has 16 residues. The CDR3 region is CASSPPGLDGADTQYF. The CDR3 region has the DNA TGTGCCAGCAGTCCACCGGGACTCGACGGCGCAGATACGCAGTATTTT.

V is TRBV7-9 and J is TRBJ1-1, with D uncertain. Germline loops: CDR1 SEHNR, CDR2 FQNEAQ (reference sequence). V lost 1 base and J lost 2, with 8 bases in between. CDR3 length: 14 residues. This CDR3 is CASSLGHDNTEAFF. CDR3 bases: TGTGCCAGCAGCTTAGGACATGATAACACTGAAGCTTTCTTT.

The J gene is TRBJ1-4, the V gene TRBV7-9; 8 bases line up with TRBD1. V lost 5 bases and J lost 1; bases outside the gene matches: 3. Germline assignment: CDR1 SEHNR and CDR2 FQNEAQ (reference sequence). This CDR3 contains 15 residues. CDR3 sequence reads: CASSRTGGTNEKLFF. The CDR3, as DNA: TGTGCCAGCAGCAGAACAGGGGGAACTAATGAAAAACTGTTTTTT. The full variable domain, rest sourced from reference TRBV7-9 and TRBJ1-4, is DTGVSQNPRHKITKRGQNVTFRCDPISEHNRLYWYRQTLGQGPEFLTYFQNEAQLEKSRLLSDRFSAERPKGSFSTLEIQRTEQGDSAMYLCASSRTGGTNEKLFFGSGTQLSVL.

J is TRBJ2-7 and V is TRBV5-1; D ambiguous. The CDR3 sequence is 16 residues long. V was pared by 4 bases and J by 0 bases, with 17 bases between. The V gene's germline CDR1 is SGHRS and CDR2 YFSETQ. The CDR3 DNA reads TGCGCCAGCAGCCCCGTACCTACAGCCTCCTCCTACGAGCAGTACTTC. Translation: CASSPVPTASSYEQYF.

The V and J genes are TRBV4-1 and TRBJ2-5; weak D call: TRBD1 (5 bases). With 3 bases removed from V and 11 bases from J, the gap between germline ends came to 16 bases. The CDR3 has 13 amino acids. The germline gives CDR1 MGHRA, CDR2 YSYEKL. CDR3 sequence (DNA): TGCGCCAGCAGCCACCGACTGGACAACCCTCAGTACTTC. This codes for CASSHRLDNPQYF.